The present T cell receptor (beta chain) was sequenced within a study of Tregs in tolerant kidney transplant recipients. Overall study findings and caveats: Findings come from small patient numbers and require larger validation.

V lost 5 bases and J 2 bases, leaving 17 bases between the germline ends. The germline gives CDR1 MNHEY, CDR2 SMNVEV (reference sequence). The CDR3 is 16 residues long. In the case of this clone: As yet, its antigen is unknown.

Sequencing was performed with immunoSEQ multiplex PCR; in TCRdb, only in-frame clones are kept and a portion is missing. The data hold about 240,000 clones, with about four fifths observed a single time. Unstimulated regulatory T cells (CD4+CD25+CD127-), CD4+CD25- non-regulatory cells, CD4 and CD8 cells were FACS-sorted from thawed PBMCs. The TCR originated in a human donor in good health. Sample: CD4+ T cells from blood. J is TRBJ2-3 and V is TRBV27; D not certain. In nucleotides, the CDR3 is TGTGCCAGCAGTCTCTCCCTGGGTAAATTCACAGATACGCAGTATTTT. Translating gives CASSLSLGKFTDTQYF.